This note documents a single T cell receptor (beta chain) sequence. This specimen comes from a study of human T cells and chemical hapten exposure. The time point is: pre-sensitization, week 0. Treatment of the sample: therapeutic diphenylcyclopropenone sensitization with weekly scalp DPC. Each patch test followed a blood draw. From the RACE reads, TCRdb called clonotypes with MiXCR, one entry per CDR3 protein. The repertoire holds roughly 380,000 distinct CDR3 sequences, with around 5.5% as singletons. The CDR3 runs 14 residues. V was trimmed by 0 bases and J by 4 bases, leaving 12 bases between them. Germline CDR1 reads DFQATT; CDR2 reads SNEGSKA (reference sequence).

The sequencing here drew on whole blood, taken in connection with sensitization to the hapten diphenylcyclopropenone (DPC). The receptor's source is a woman between 50 and 59 years old with alopecia areata. Some clones in this sample may be carry-over from other donors' samples. The V gene is TRBV20-1, the J gene TRBJ1-2; a possible D gene is TRBD1 (5 bases). In DNA form, the CDR3 reads TGCAGTGCTAGAGAACTGGGGGACCGCTATGGCTACACCTTC. Protein: CSARELGDRYGYTF.